This passage covers 25 T cell receptor beta chains from one sample sequenced in a study of PD-L1 blockade in urothelial cancer. The protocol was immunoSEQ multiplex PCR, while the TCRdb copy is restricted to in-frame clones and leaves out a portion. The table lists tens of thousands of clones, more than 75% of them singletons, with approximately 15% in the top ten. This sample's time point: pretreatment peripheral blood. The sample consisted of PBMCs, taken around atezolizumab (anti-PD-L1) treatment. All receptors derive from a man aged 55 to 69 with urothelial cancer.

The chain employs TRBV18 and TRBJ1-1, with 9 bases lining up with TRBD1. V shed 6 bases and J 1 base; nucleotides not matched to a gene: 3. CDR1 KGHSH and CDR2 LQKENI come from the germline V gene. This CDR3 contains 14 residues. CDR3 in amino acids: CASSPTGGNTEAFF. The CDR3 nucleotides read TGTGCCAGCTCGCCGACAGGGGGGAACACTGAAGCTTTCTTT.

Points on this clone: Relative to the germline gene, one junction end is altered; a read error may explain this. The chain employs TRBV7-7 and TRBJ2-3; D remains ambiguous. CDR1 SSHAT and CDR2 FNYEAQ come from the germline V gene (reference sequence). The CDR3 spans 13 residues. The CDR3 DNA sequence: TGTGCTAGCAGTCCACCCGGGTTAGATACGCAGTATTTT. This codes for CASSPPGLDTQYF.

The DNA of the CDR3 is TGTGCCAGTAGTCTACTAGCGGGAGTGGCAACCGGGGAGCTGTTTTTT. Encoded protein: CASSLLAGVATGELFF. The V gene is TRBV19, the J gene TRBJ2-2, with 11 nucleotides matching TRBD2. The CDR3 has 16 amino acids. Trimming cost V 5 bases and J 5 bases; bases outside gene matches: 7. The V gene's germline CDR1 is LNHDA and CDR2 SQIVND (reference sequence).

The V and J genes are TRBV5-1 and TRBJ2-7; D is unresolved. This CDR3 contains 14 residues. The germline V gene encodes CDR1 SGHRS and CDR2 YFSETQ. With 0 bases removed from V and 3 bases from J, the gap between germline ends came to 10 bases. CDR3 nucleotides: TGCGCCAGCAGCTTGGGAGGAGAAGGCTACGAGCAGTACTTC. It encodes CASSLGGEGYEQYF.

The gene calls are TRBV19 and TRBJ2-1; D call uncertain. This CDR3 contains 11 residues. V dropped 8 bases and J dropped 6 bases, with 8 bases sitting between them. CDR1 is LNHDA, CDR2 SQIVND, per germline (reference sequence). The CDR3, as DNA: TGTGCCAGTTGGTTCAGCAATGAGCAGTTCTTC. It encodes CASWFSNEQFF.

This sequence joins TRBV30 and TRBJ2-1; 7 nucleotides align to TRBD1. The CDR3 totals 15 residues. Per the germline V gene, CDR1 is GTSNPN and CDR2 is SVGIG (reference sequence). V lost 4 bases to trimming and J lost 0 bases; unmatched junction nucleotides: 6. The CDR3 is CAWTQGTASYNEQFF. CDR3 sequence (DNA): TGTGCCTGGACGCAGGGGACAGCCTCCTACAATGAGCAGTTCTTC.

This chain joins TRBV5-3 and TRBJ1-2; TRBD1 matches 7 bases. TRBV5-3 is reported as an ORF; its role is uncertain. The CDR3 is made up of 15 amino acids. After removal of 4 bases from V and 0 bases from J, the junction contained 6 bases not matched to a gene. For the CDR3, the DNA is TGTGCCAGAAGCCCTTCGGACAGGACTAACTATGGCTACACCTTC. It translates to CARSPSDRTNYGYTF.

J is TRBJ2-6 and V is TRBV18; TRBD2 is a possible D gene (6 bases). The CDR3 runs to 18 residues. Germline V gene data show CDR1 as KGHSH and CDR2 as LQKENI. The V and J ends lost 6 bases and 0 bases respectively, with 18 bases between them. The CDR3 protein is CASSHTGLEGSGANVLTF. As DNA, the CDR3 is TGTGCCAGCTCCCACACGGGTTTGGAGGGCTCTGGGGCCAACGTCCTGACTTTC. Full variable domain (rest looked up from reference TRBV18 and TRBJ2-6): NAGVMQNPRHLVRRRGQEARLRCSPMKGHSHVYWYRQLPEEGLKFMVYLQKENIIDESGMPKERFSAEFPKEGPSILRIQQVVRGDSAAYFCASSHTGLEGSGANVLTFGAGSRLTVL.

The chain links TRBV10-3 to TRBJ2-7, with D maybe TRBD1 (5 bases). V was trimmed by 3 bases and J by 2 bases, leaving 8 bases between them. The CDR3 runs 13 residues. Germline V lookup: CDR1 ENHRY, CDR2 SYGVKD. This CDR3 reads CAISETRAYEQYF. The CDR3 DNA follows: TGTGCCATCAGTGAAACCAGGGCCTACGAGCAGTACTTC.

This clone occurred a few times. The chain uses TRBV6-5 and TRBJ2-7, with TRBD1 matching 8 bases. The CDR3 length is 15 residues. Trimming at V came to 2 bases and at J to 2 bases, leaving 5 bases not matched to a gene. Germline V gene lookup returns CDR1 MNHEY and CDR2 SVGAGI. CDR3 sequence: CASSYGDRNTYEQYF. CDR3 DNA sequence: TGTGCCAGCAGTTACGGGGACAGGAACACCTACGAGCAGTACTTC.

V is TRBV18 and J is TRBJ1-3; D is unresolved. Germline CDR1 reads KGHSH; CDR2 reads LQKENI. This CDR3 has 14 residues. The V gene lost 3 bases and the J gene lost 2 bases, with 8 bases spanning the gap. CDR3 DNA: TGTGCCAGCTCACCGGGGAGGACTGGAAACACCATATATTTT. Protein: CASSPGRTGNTIYF.

This clone was observed a single time. The CDR3 DNA reads as TGTGCCAGCAACCGTGGGGGGAACCAGCCCCAGCATTTT. Amino acids: CASNRGGNQPQHF. The gene calls are TRBV6-1 and TRBJ1-5, with a possible D match to TRBD1 (5 bases). Germline lookup yields CDR1 MNHNS and CDR2 SASEGT. The CDR3 covers 13 residues. V was shortened by 7 bases and J by 7 bases, with 14 bases between the two germline ends.

The genes are TRBV7-9 and TRBJ2-4; 7 bases match TRBD1. Germline V gene data show CDR1 as SEHNR and CDR2 as FQNEAQ (reference sequence). Trimming removed 5 bases from V and 2 bases from J; junction bases left unmatched: 6. This CDR3 comprises 15 residues. The CDR3 DNA sequence: TGTGCCAGCAGCCTTACAGGGGTGACCAAAAACATTCAGTACTTC. Translation: CASSLTGVTKNIQYF.

The chain's CDR3 is CASSETGYGYTF. CDR3 bases: TGTGCCAGCAGTGAAACGGGTTACGGCTACACCTTC. The V and J genes are TRBV6-1 and TRBJ1-2; the D is unclear. V was shortened by 2 bases and J by 8 bases, with 9 bases between the two germline ends. Per the germline V gene, CDR1 is MNHNS and CDR2 is SASEGT. The CDR3 is 12 residues long.

This chain joins TRBV9 and TRBJ2-3; tentative D call: TRBD2 (6 bases). The germline CDR1 and CDR2 sequences are SGDLS and YYNGEE. The CDR3 is 16 amino acids. The germline V and J ends were trimmed by 0 bases and 1 base, with 12 bases remaining between them. The chain's CDR3 is CASSVAGGAGTDTQYF. In DNA, the CDR3 is TGTGCCAGCAGCGTAGCGGGCGGGGCGGGCACAGATACGCAGTATTTT.

The genes are TRBV5-1 and TRBJ1-2; D call uncertain. This CDR3 region has 13 residues. V gave up 0 bases and J gave up 5 bases, with 8 bases separating them. Germline V CDR1 and CDR2: SGHRS, YFSETQ. The CDR3 nucleotides read TGCGCCAGCAGCTTGGATCCCGGTTATGGCTACACCTTC. This sequence encodes CASSLDPGYGYTF.

The rearrangement joins TRBV14 to TRBJ2-3; 9 nucleotides match TRBD1. CDR1 is SGHDN, CDR2 FVKESK, per germline. There are 16 residues in the CDR3. J was trimmed by 2 bases and V by 3 bases; bases with no gene match: 6. CDR3 nucleotides: TGTGCCAGCAGCCACCGAAGACAGGGGGTCACAGATACGCAGTATTTT. Its protein product is CASSHRRQGVTDTQYF.

CDR3 bases: TGTGCCAGCAGCCGTGACTGGGGCCGGACTGAAGCTTTCTTT. Amino acids: CASSRDWGRTEAFF. The chain combines TRBV9 with TRBJ1-1; D perhaps matches TRBD1 (5 bases). V was clipped by 4 bases and J by 5 bases, with 15 bases between them. Germline CDR1 and CDR2: SGDLS and YYNGEE. The CDR3 totals 14 residues.

The chain links TRBV2 to TRBJ2-7; 10 positions agree with TRBD2. The ends lost 2 bases at V and 1 base at J; junction bases unmatched: 8. Germline lookup yields CDR1 SNHLY and CDR2 FYNNEI. The CDR3 contains 17 residues. CDR3 region: CASSEIKGLALSYEQYF. The DNA of the CDR3 is TGTGCCAGCAGTGAAATTAAGGGACTAGCGCTATCCTACGAGCAGTACTTC.

This sequence joins TRBV5-6 and TRBJ1-2, with TRBD1 matching over 7 bases. This CDR3 is built from 15 residues. After removal of 2 bases from V and 4 bases from J, the junction contained 8 bases not matched to a gene. Germline V gene data show CDR1 as SGHDT and CDR2 as YYEEEE. CDR3 amino acids: CASSLDLGTVYGYTF. DNA of the CDR3: TGTGCCAGCAGCTTAGACCTAGGGACAGTCTATGGCTACACCTTC. Complete variable domain (other parts from reference TRBV5-6 and TRBJ1-2): DAGVTQSPTHLIKTRGQQVTLRCSPKSGHDTVSWYQQALGQGPQFIFQYYEEEERQRGNFPDRFSGHQFPNYSSELNVNALLLGDSALYLCASSLDLGTVYGYTFGSGTRLTVV.

The CDR3 reads CASSLGPGLGSQSSFF. The CDR3 bases are TGTGCCAGCAGCTTGGGTCCAGGACTAGGGAGTCAAAGTTCTTTCTTT. This chain joins TRBV5-6 and TRBJ1-1; D not resolved. The CDR3 has 16 amino acids. Per germline, CDR1 SGHDT and CDR2 YYEEEE. Trimming took 0 bases from V and 12 from J, leaving 24 bases between them.

V and J are TRBV5-1 and TRBJ2-1, with D perhaps matching TRBD2 (6 bases). Germline CDR1 reads SGHRS; CDR2 reads YFSETQ. The CDR3 is made up of 15 amino acids. V lost 5 bases and J 10 bases, leaving 22 bases between the germline ends. CDR3 sequence: CASSPGPGLLAEQFF. The DNA of the CDR3 is TGCGCCAGCAGTCCGGGACCGGGACTTCTCGCGGAGCAGTTCTTC.

CDR3 loop: CASSLEGGHGYTF. CDR3 nucleotides: TGCGCCAGCAGCTTGGAGGGAGGGCATGGCTACACCTTC. The J gene is TRBJ1-2, the V gene TRBV5-1; the D is unclear. The germline gives CDR1 SGHRS, CDR2 YFSETQ. V was shortened by 0 bases and J by 6 bases, with 9 bases between the two germline ends. The CDR3 runs 13 residues.

This chain links TRBV6-5 with TRBJ2-7; 10 bases are shared with TRBD1. The CDR3 has 13 amino acids. V lost 3 bases, J lost 10 bases, and 6 bases stayed unmatched. Germline V gives CDR1 MNHEY, CDR2 SVGAGI. The CDR3, as DNA: TGTGCCAGCAGTTATCGGGACAGGGGACAACAGTACTTC. As protein: CASSYRDRGQQYF.

The rearrangement joins TRBV12-5 to TRBJ2-5; perhaps TRBD2 as D (7 bases). V lost 6 bases and J lost 2, with 16 bases in between. Germline V gene sequence: CDR1 LGHNT, CDR2 FRNRAP. CDR3 length equals 15 residues. Written as DNA, the CDR3 is TGTGCTAGTGGACTGGGGGGGGCACGTCAAGAGACCCAGTACTTC. Its translation: CASGLGGARQETQYF.